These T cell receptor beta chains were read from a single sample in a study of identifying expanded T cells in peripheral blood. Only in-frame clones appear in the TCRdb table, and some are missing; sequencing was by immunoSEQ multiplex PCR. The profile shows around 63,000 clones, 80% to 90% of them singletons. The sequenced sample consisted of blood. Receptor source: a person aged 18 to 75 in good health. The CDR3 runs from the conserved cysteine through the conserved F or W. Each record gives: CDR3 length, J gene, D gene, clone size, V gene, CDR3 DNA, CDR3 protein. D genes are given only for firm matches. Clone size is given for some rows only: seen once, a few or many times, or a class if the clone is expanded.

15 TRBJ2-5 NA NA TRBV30 TGTGCCTGGAGTAACAGGGGAGGCGTAAGAGAGACCCAGTACTTC CAWSNRGGVRETQYF
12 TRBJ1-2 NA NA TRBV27 TGTGCCAGCAGTACCCCGGGGGGGGGCTACACCTTC CASSTPGGGYTF
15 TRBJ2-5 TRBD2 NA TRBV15 TGTGCCACCAGCAAACTAGCGGGGGGCCCGGAGACCCAGTACTTC CATSKLAGGPETQYF
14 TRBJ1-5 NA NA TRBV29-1 TGCAGCGTTGGACCCGCGGGGGGCAATCAGCCCCAGCATTTT CSVGPAGGNQPQHF
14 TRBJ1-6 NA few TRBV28 TGTGCCAGCAGCCTCGGACGGGAAGATTCACCCCTCCACTTT CASSLGREDSPLHF
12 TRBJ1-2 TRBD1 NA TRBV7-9 TGTGCCAGCACTCCGGGACAGGGAGGCTACACCTTC CASTPGQGGYTF
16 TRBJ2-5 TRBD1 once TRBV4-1 TGCGCCAGCAGCCAAGCTGGACAGGGGATTTCAGAGACCCAGTACTTC CASSQAGQGISETQYF
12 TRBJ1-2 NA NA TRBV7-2 TGTGCCAGCAGCCCGGACGGCTATGGCTACACCTTC CASSPDGYGYTF
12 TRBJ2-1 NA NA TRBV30 TGTGCCTGGAGTACCCAGGGCAAGGAGCAGTTCTTC CAWSTQGKEQFF
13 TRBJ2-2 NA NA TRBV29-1 TGCAGCGTTGAAGATCACGTTGGTGGGGAGCTGTTTTTT CSVEDHVGGELFF
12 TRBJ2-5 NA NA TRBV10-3 TGTGCCATCAGTGAGACTGAAGAGACCCAGTACTTC CAISETEETQYF
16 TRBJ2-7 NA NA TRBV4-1 TGCGCCAGCAGCCAAGCCGCGGACTTTTTGCCCTACGAGCAGTACTTC CASSQAADFLPYEQYF
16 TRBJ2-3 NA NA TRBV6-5 TGTGCCAGCAGTTACCCCAAGGCGACTAGCACAGATACGCAGTATTTT CASSYPKATSTDTQYF
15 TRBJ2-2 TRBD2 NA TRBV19 TGTGCCAGCCACGGGGCTAGCGGGAGAACCGGGGAGCTGTTTTTT CASHGASGRTGELFF
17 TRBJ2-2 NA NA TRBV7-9 TGTGCCAGCAGCTTAGATGTCTTAGGGGGGAGCACCGGGGAGCTGTTTTTT CASSLDVLGGSTGELFF
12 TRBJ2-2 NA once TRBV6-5 TGTGCCACGGGGGCGGGAACCGGGGAGCTGTTTTTT CATGAGTGELFF
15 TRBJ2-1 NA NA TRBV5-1 TGCGCCAGCTTCCTGGGTGGGGGCCAATACAATGAGCAGTTCTTC CASFLGGGQYNEQFF
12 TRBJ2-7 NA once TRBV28 TGTGCCAGCAGCTATAAGTGGTACGAGCAGTACTTC CASSYKWYEQYF
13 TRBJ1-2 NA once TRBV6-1 TGTGCCAGCATATTTACATTAAACTATGGCTACACCTTC CASIFTLNYGYTF
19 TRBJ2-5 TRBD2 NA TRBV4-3 TGCGCCAGCAGCCAAGGACGGAGCGGGAGGGCGCTCGCGGAAGAGACCCAGTACTTC CASSQGRSGRALAEETQYF
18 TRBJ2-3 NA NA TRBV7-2 TGTGCCAGCAGCTTAGCGCTAGGGGGAGGTGGTACTCTAGATACGCAGTATTTT CASSLALGGGGTLDTQYF
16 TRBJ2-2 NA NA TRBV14 TGTGCCAGCAGCCAAGTCCGGGGGTCGAACACCGGGGAGCTGTTTTTT CASSQVRGSNTGELFF
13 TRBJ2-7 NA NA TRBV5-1 TGCGCCAGCAGCTTGCAAAGTTTGTCCGAGCAGTACTTC CASSLQSLSEQYF
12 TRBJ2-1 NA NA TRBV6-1 TGTGCCAGCAGTGAAGCAAGGGTTGAGCAGTTCTTC CASSEARVEQFF
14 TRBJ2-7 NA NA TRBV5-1 TGCGCCAGCAGCTTGGTTCCGGGACACTACGAGCAGTACTTC CASSLVPGHYEQYF
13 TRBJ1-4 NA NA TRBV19 TGTGCCAGGCAAACAGGAATGAATGAAAAACTGTTTTTT CARQTGMNEKLFF
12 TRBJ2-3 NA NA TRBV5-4 TGTGCCAGCAGCTTGGTGACCGGGTTTCTGTATTTT CASSLVTGFLYF
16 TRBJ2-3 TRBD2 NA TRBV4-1 TGCGCCAGCAGCCACCCCGGGACTAGCGTACTAGATACGCAGTATTTT CASSHPGTSVLDTQYF
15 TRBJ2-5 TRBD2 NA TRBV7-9 TGTGCCAGCAGCCGGACTAGCGGGAGCGGGGAGACCCAGTACTTC CASSRTSGSGETQYF
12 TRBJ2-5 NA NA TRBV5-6 TGTGCCAGCAGCGGGTGGCAAGAGACCCAGTACTTC CASSGWQETQYF
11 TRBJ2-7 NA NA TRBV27 TGTGCCAGCAGTGGAGGGGCTGAGCAGTACTTC CASSGGAEQYF
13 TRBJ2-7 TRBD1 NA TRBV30 TGTGCCTGGACCCCTCTAGGACAGGTCGAGCAGTACTTC CAWTPLGQVEQYF
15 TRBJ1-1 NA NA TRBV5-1 TGCGCCAGCAGCTTGGGATGGGGGCTGGGGACTGAAGCTTTCTTT CASSLGWGLGTEAFF
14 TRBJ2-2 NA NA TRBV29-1 TGCAGCGTTGAGACTAGTGGGAACACCGGGGAGCTGTTTTTT CSVETSGNTGELFF
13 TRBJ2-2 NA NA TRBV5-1 TGCGCCAGCAGCTTGGGTCGCCTGGGGGAGCTGTTTTTT CASSLGRLGELFF
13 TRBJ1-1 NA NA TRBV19 TGTGCCAGTCGCTCCGCAGGGGACACTGAAGCTTTCTTT CASRSAGDTEAFF
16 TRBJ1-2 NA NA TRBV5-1 TGCGCCAGCAGCTTGGTGGATTTACAGGGCCTCTATGGCTACACCTTC CASSLVDLQGLYGYTF
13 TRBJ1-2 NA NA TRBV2 TGTGCCAGCAGATGGGACAAAGTCTATGGCTACACCTTC CASRWDKVYGYTF
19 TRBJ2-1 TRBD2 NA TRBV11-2 TGTGCCAGCAGCTACGAGGGGCTAGCGGGATTGACCTACAATGATGAGCAGTTCTTC CASSYEGLAGLTYNDEQFF
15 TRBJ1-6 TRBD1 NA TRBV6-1 TGTGCCAGCAGTGAACCCGGACAGGGTAATTCACCCCTCCACTTT CASSEPGQGNSPLHF
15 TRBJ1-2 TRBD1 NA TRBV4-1 TGCGCCAGCAGTGCCCCTGGACAGGGAAACTATGGCTACACCTTC CASSAPGQGNYGYTF
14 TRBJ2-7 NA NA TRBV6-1 TGTGCCAGCAGTGAAATTATGGGGGGCAACGAGCAGTACTTC CASSEIMGGNEQYF